This T cell receptor (beta chain) was identified during a study of OX40 agonist ivuxolimab in advanced cancers. Study in general: The study reported partial responses in three patients: one hepatocellular carcinoma, two cutaneous melanoma.

Assay used: immunoSEQ multiplex PCR; TCRdb lists only in-frame clones, some missing. The data hold some 70,000 clones, with roughly four fifths observed a single time. Study findings and constraints: At 0.1 to 3.0 mg/kg and by week 6, CD4+ and CD8+ T cells in the blood had expanded clonally.

Regarding this clone: Its antigen is not identified.

The CDR3 has 15 amino acids. Germline CDR1 and CDR2: SGHRS and YFSETQ. V gave up 0 bases and J gave up 6 bases, with 13 bases separating them. The source of this sequence is an adult with an advanced solid tumor such as melanoma, head and neck, liver or kidney cancer. Specimen: CD4+ or CD8+ T cells sorted from blood, collected in a trial of the OX40 agonist ivuxolimab. The chain carries TRBV5-1 and TRBJ2-1, with D perhaps matching TRBD1 (6 bases). CDR3 sequence: CASSLVGQDINEQFF. The CDR3 region has the DNA TGCGCCAGCAGCTTGGTGGGACAAGATATCAATGAGCAGTTCTTC.